This T cell receptor (beta chain) was recovered during a study of blood T cell repertoires in COVID-19. Study overall: Both acute and convalescent COVID-19 samples were obtained from the United States, Italy and Spain. PBMCs, B-cell-depleted T cells, or T cells provided the cDNA or gDNA that made up the material.

Original data processing: Estimates of nucleated cell counts were drawn from the amplification of reference gene primers. This table comes from immunoSEQ multiplex PCR, and its TCRdb copy is limited to in-frame clones, with some not included. V and J calls and clone size are given by that table; D and trimming were obtained from the DNA. The profile shows under 80,000 clones, roughly 75% of them singletons. This clone has a single count. There are 15 residues in the CDR3. J lost 6 bases, V lost 7 bases, and 8 bases had no gene match. Germline V gene sequence: CDR1 MDHEN, CDR2 SYDVKM. The specimen sequenced was peripheral blood. V usage is TRBV28 and J usage is TRBJ1-6, with TRBD1 matching 8 bases. The TCR comes from a human donor in a cohort sampled during active COVID-19. CDR3 coding DNA: TGTGCCAGCAAGGAACAGGGGGACGGTAATTCACCCCTCCACTTT. Protein: CASKEQGDGNSPLHF. Based on the CDR3 plus reference TRBV28 and TRBJ1-6, the full variable domain is DVKVTQSSRYLVKRTGEKVFLECVQDMDHENMFWYRQDPGLGLRLIYFSYDVKMKEKGDIPEGYSVSREKKERFSLILESASTNQTSMYLCASKEQGDGNSPLHFGNGTRLTVT.